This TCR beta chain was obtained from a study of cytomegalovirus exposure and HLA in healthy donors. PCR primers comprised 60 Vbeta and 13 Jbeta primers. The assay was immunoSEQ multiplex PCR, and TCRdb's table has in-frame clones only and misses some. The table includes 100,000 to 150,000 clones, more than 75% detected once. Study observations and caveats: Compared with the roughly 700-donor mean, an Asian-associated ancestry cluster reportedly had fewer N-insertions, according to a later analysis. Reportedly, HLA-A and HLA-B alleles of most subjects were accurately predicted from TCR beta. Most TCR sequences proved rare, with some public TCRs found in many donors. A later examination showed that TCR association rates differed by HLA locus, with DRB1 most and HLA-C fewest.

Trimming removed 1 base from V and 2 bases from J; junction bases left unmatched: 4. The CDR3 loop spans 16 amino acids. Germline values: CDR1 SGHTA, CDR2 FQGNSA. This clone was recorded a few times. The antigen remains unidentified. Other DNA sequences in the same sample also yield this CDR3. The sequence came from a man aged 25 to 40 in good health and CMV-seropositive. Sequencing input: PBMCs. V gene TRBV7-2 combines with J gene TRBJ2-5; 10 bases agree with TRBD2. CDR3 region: CASSLGLAGAQETQYF. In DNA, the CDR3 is TGTGCCAGCAGCTTAGGGCTAGCGGGGGCTCAAGAGACCCAGTACTTC.